This TCR beta chain was identified in a study of shared clonotypes between healthy human individuals. Repertoires were generated with immunoSEQ multiplex PCR, while TCRdb's copy carries only in-frame clones and drops some. This sample has 2,500,000 or so clones, with approximately 90% found just once. V was clipped by 3 bases and J by 3 bases, with 6 bases between them. The germline CDR1 and CDR2 sequences are ENHRY and SYGVKD. The CDR3 is 13 amino acids. Splitting the CD4+ cells yielded a CD45RA+ naive subset and a CD45RA-negative memory subset. The sample comprised naive CD4+ T cells sorted from blood. Noted subset: CD45RA+ positively selected. The rearrangement links TRBV10-3 to TRBJ1-5; D not resolved. This TCR came from a man between 18 and 35 years old in good health. In nucleotides, the CDR3 is TGTGCCATCAGTGAAAGAGACAATCAGCCCCAGCATTTT. Protein: CAISERDNQPQHF.